The clone carrying this TCR beta chain has a handful of counts. There are 14 residues in the CDR3. J lost 6 bases, V lost 3 bases, and 7 bases had no gene match. Germline assignment: CDR1 LNHDA and CDR2 SQIVND (reference sequence). This entry comes from a study of blood T cell repertoires in COVID-19. Assay: immunoSEQ multiplex PCR; the TCRdb copy retains only in-frame clones and omits some. The sample has about 210,000 clones, roughly nine tenths seen once. The origin of this receptor is a woman in her 70s with acute or convalescent COVID-19. Material for sequencing was peripheral blood. J is TRBJ2-7 and V is TRBV19, with 8 nucleotides matching TRBD1. The CDR3 nucleotides are TGTGCCAGTAGTATGTCCAGGGGGCTAGGCGAGCAGTACTTC. Residues: CASSMSRGLGEQYF.